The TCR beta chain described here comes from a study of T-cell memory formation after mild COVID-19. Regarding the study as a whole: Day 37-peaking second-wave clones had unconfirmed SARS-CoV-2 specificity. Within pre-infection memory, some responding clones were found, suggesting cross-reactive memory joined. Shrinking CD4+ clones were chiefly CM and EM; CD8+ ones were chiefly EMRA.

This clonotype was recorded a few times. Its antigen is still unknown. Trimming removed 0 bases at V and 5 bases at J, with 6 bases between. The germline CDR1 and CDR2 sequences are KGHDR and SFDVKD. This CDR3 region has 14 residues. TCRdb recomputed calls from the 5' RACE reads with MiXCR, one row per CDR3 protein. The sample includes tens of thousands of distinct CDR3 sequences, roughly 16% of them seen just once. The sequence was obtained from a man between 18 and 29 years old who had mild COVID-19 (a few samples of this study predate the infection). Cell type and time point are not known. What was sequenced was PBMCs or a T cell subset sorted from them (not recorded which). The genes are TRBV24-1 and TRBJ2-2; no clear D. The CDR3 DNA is TGTGCCACCAGTGATTTGAGAGGAACCGGGGAGCTGTTTTTT. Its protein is CATSDLRGTGELFF.